A selection of T cell receptor beta chains follows, all from one sample in a study of cytomegalovirus exposure and HLA in healthy donors. Clones were sequenced by immunoSEQ multiplex PCR, and TCRdb holds only the in-frame ones, with some missing. The table for this sample gives about 64,000 clones. Sequencing used PBMCs. All receptors derive from a woman under 30 in good health and CMV-seronegative. The CDR3 runs from the conserved cysteine through the conserved F or W. Fields, in order: J gene, D gene, V gene, CDR3 protein. D genes are given only for firm matches.

j_gene: TRBJ2-3
d_gene: TRBD2
v_gene: TRBV5-4
CDR3aa: CASSPPGLAASITDTQYF

j_gene: TRBJ2-2
d_gene: TRBD1
v_gene: TRBV19
CDR3aa: CASSPGGTGELFF

j_gene: TRBJ1-2
d_gene: .
v_gene: TRBV25-1
CDR3aa: CASSDQSGQAPYGYTF

j_gene: TRBJ2-2
d_gene: .
v_gene: TRBV9
CDR3aa: CASSVALTGELFF

j_gene: TRBJ1-2
d_gene: TRBD1
v_gene: TRBV9
CDR3aa: CASSSTGTGNLDGYTF

j_gene: TRBJ1-5
d_gene: .
v_gene: TRBV6-5
CDR3aa: CASSRGAAVGPQHF

j_gene: TRBJ2-7
d_gene: .
v_gene: TRBV6-4
CDR3aa: CASSERQDYEQYF

j_gene: TRBJ1-4
d_gene: .
v_gene: TRBV5-1
CDR3aa: CASSRGGPFNEKLFF

j_gene: TRBJ1-1
d_gene: .
v_gene: TRBV4-2
CDR3aa: CASSQEGTQNTEAFF

j_gene: TRBJ2-2
d_gene: .
v_gene: TRBV6-5
CDR3aa: CASAGTRNTGELFF

j_gene: TRBJ2-1
d_gene: TRBD1
v_gene: TRBV5-4
CDR3aa: CASSRIGGEVNEQFF

j_gene: TRBJ1-6
d_gene: .
v_gene: TRBV28
CDR3aa: CASSPVLGGNSPLHF

j_gene: TRBJ2-7
d_gene: .
v_gene: TRBV20-1
CDR3aa: CRADQAYEQYF

j_gene: TRBJ1-3
d_gene: TRBD1
v_gene: TRBV29-1
CDR3aa: CSVEVGTGSSSGNTIYF

j_gene: TRBJ2-5
d_gene: TRBD2
v_gene: TRBV30
CDR3aa: CAWSVARTSGAAETQYF

j_gene: TRBJ2-1
d_gene: TRBD1
v_gene: TRBV6-5
CDR3aa: CASSSGQGVGNEQFF

j_gene: TRBJ2-7
d_gene: TRBD1
v_gene: TRBV29-1
CDR3aa: CSAGPGQYEQYF

j_gene: TRBJ1-1
d_gene: TRBD1
v_gene: TRBV14
CDR3aa: CASSHLPRQGNTEAFF

j_gene: TRBJ2-1
d_gene: .
v_gene: TRBV5-4
CDR3aa: CASSSLRRADEQFF

j_gene: TRBJ2-3
d_gene: TRBD2
v_gene: TRBV5-1
CDR3aa: CASSVGLAGASDTQYF

j_gene: TRBJ2-3
d_gene: TRBD1
v_gene: TRBV11-3
CDR3aa: CASSLGQGADTQYF

j_gene: TRBJ2-1
d_gene: .
v_gene: TRBV4-1
CDR3aa: CASSQDPRVPYNEQFF

j_gene: TRBJ2-7
d_gene: .
v_gene: TRBV4-1
CDR3aa: CASSHGGEDDEQYF

j_gene: TRBJ1-6
d_gene: TRBD1
v_gene: TRBV6-5
CDR3aa: CASRKRTGIGSPLHF

j_gene: TRBJ2-1
d_gene: .
v_gene: TRBV9
CDR3aa: CASSVAILDNEQFF

j_gene: TRBJ2-7
d_gene: TRBD2
v_gene: TRBV9
CDR3aa: CASRGPRLAGGLRGEQYF

j_gene: TRBJ1-1
d_gene: .
v_gene: TRBV6-5
CDR3aa: CASSYQGKNTEAFF

j_gene: TRBJ1-1
d_gene: TRBD1
v_gene: TRBV13
CDR3aa: CASSEQGAKNTEAFF

j_gene: TRBJ1-2
d_gene: .
v_gene: TRBV25-1
CDR3aa: CASSPGGGYTF

j_gene: TRBJ1-1
d_gene: .
v_gene: TRBV11-2
CDR3aa: CASSGSGTEAFF

j_gene: TRBJ2-7
d_gene: .
v_gene: TRBV19
CDR3aa: CASSIEEGTYEQYF

j_gene: TRBJ1-1
d_gene: TRBD1
v_gene: TRBV10-3
CDR3aa: CALLDRGDTEAFF

j_gene: TRBJ1-5
d_gene: TRBD1
v_gene: TRBV5-6
CDR3aa: CASSLNEGASFGQPQHF

j_gene: TRBJ2-5
d_gene: TRBD2
v_gene: TRBV25-1
CDR3aa: CASSEARTSGHQETQYF

j_gene: TRBJ1-2
d_gene: TRBD1
v_gene: TRBV13
CDR3aa: CASSLGRQGQGIVGYTF

j_gene: TRBJ2-1
d_gene: TRBD2
v_gene: TRBV11-3
CDR3aa: CAVGSGGGDEQFF

j_gene: TRBJ1-5
d_gene: .
v_gene: TRBV7-6
CDR3aa: CASSLDAGVQPQHF

j_gene: TRBJ2-5
d_gene: TRBD2
v_gene: TRBV6-6
CDR3aa: CASSHGTSGETQYF

j_gene: TRBJ1-1
d_gene: TRBD1
v_gene: TRBV7-9
CDR3aa: CASSLIGQEAFF

j_gene: TRBJ2-3
d_gene: .
v_gene: TRBV27
CDR3aa: CASSSTADTQYF

j_gene: TRBJ1-5
d_gene: TRBD1
v_gene: TRBV18
CDR3aa: CASSPMGQENQPQHF

j_gene: TRBJ1-4
d_gene: TRBD1
v_gene: TRBV30
CDR3aa: CAWSLLRGHDEKLFF

j_gene: TRBJ2-5
d_gene: .
v_gene: TRBV5-4
CDR3aa: CASSFPGEETQYF

j_gene: TRBJ1-1
d_gene: .
v_gene: TRBV4-1
CDR3aa: CASSQTENTEAFF

j_gene: TRBJ2-1
d_gene: .
v_gene: TRBV4-1
CDR3aa: CASSQEREADEQFF

j_gene: TRBJ1-1
d_gene: .
v_gene: TRBV18
CDR3aa: CASSPLNAGVNTEAFF

j_gene: TRBJ1-3
d_gene: .
v_gene: TRBV18
CDR3aa: CASSPQDTNSGNTIYF

j_gene: TRBJ2-7
d_gene: .
v_gene: TRBV5-4
CDR3aa: CASSRRIVGAYEQYF

j_gene: TRBJ1-2
d_gene: .
v_gene: TRBV4-1
CDR3aa: CASSQDETGYGYTF

j_gene: TRBJ2-2
d_gene: TRBD1
v_gene: TRBV11-3
CDR3aa: CASSLGQGAKGELFF